This T cell receptor beta chain was captured in a study of shared clonotypes between healthy human individuals. Naive-designated CD8 cells lacked CD45RO, were positively enriched for CCR7, and omitted terminally differentiated effector memory CD45RA+ cells. Trimming pared 1 base from V and 2 bases from J, leaving 5 bases between. The germline V gene has CDR1 SGHDN and CDR2 FVKESK. The CDR3 extends over 13 amino acids. Profiled with immunoSEQ multiplex PCR; TCRdb holds only in-frame clones, not every one. The sample carries about 2 million clones, less than 95% recorded once. This chain uses TRBV14 with TRBJ2-5; D is undetermined. Sequenced: naive CD8+ T cells sorted from blood. The clonotype originates from a man aged 18 to 29 in good health. Here the CDR3 DNA reads TGTGCCAGCAGCCAAGGAGTACAAGAGACCCAGTACTTC. The encoded protein is CASSQGVQETQYF.